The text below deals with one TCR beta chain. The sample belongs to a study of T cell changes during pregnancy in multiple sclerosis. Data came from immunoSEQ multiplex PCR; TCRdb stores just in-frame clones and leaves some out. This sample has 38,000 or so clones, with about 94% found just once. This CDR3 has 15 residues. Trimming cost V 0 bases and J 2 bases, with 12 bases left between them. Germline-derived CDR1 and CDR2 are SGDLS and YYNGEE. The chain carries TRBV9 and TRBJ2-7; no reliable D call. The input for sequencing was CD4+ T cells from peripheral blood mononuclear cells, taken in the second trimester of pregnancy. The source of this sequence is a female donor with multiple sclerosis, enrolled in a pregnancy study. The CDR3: CASSVAPGFTYEQYF. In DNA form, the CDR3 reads TGTGCCAGCAGCGTAGCCCCAGGTTTCACCTACGAGCAGTACTTC.